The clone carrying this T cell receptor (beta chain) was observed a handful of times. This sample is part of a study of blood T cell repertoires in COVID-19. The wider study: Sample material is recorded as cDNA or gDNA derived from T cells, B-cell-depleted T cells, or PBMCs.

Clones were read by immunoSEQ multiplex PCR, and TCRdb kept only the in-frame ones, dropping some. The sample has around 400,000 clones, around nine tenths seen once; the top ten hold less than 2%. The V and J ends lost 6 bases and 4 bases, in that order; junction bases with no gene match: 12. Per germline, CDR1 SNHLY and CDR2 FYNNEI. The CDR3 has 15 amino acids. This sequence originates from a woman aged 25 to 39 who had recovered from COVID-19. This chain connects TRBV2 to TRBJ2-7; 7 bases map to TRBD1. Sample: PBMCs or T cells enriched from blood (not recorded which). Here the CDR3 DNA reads TGTGCCAGCAGGATTTTGAGGGGGCCGGTATACGAGCAGTACTTC. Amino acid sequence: CASRILRGPVYEQYF.